The source of this TCR beta chain is a study of Ad26.COV2.S vaccination and SARS-CoV-2 variants. As for treatment: some 19 received Ad26.COV2.S at low or high dose, single or two shots; roughly five received placebo; per-sample allocation not given. All samples were drawn on day 63, counting from the first vaccine or placebo injection. V dropped 1 base and J dropped 4 bases, with 8 bases sitting between them. This CDR3 region has 13 residues. CDR1 is LNHDA, CDR2 SQIVND, per germline (reference sequence). Using immunoSEQ multiplex PCR, the repertoire was profiled, and TCRdb retains in-frame clones only, with some absent. This table has 380,000 or so clones, less than 90% appearing once.

The chain has TRBV19 and TRBJ2-7; tentatively, D is TRBD1 or TRBD2 (5 bases each). Sequences were derived from peripheral blood, sampled in a trial of Ad26.COV2.S vaccine versus placebo. This TCR came from a person aged 18-60 years who received the Ad26.COV2.S COVID-19 vaccine or a placebo. The CDR3: CASSIGGDYEQYF. In nucleotides, the CDR3 is TGTGCCAGTAGTATAGGAGGGGATTACGAGCAGTACTTC.